These 32 T cell receptor beta chains share one sample of origin, sequenced in a study of T cell repertoires in cytomegalovirus infection. MiXCR, applied by TCRdb to the reads, yields one record per CDR3 protein. The sample shows around 290,000 distinct CDR3 sequences, 25% of them seen only once. Sequencing used PBMCs. Every receptor here comes from a human donor in good health (CMV status not recorded). Some clones in this sample may be carry-over from other donors' samples.

The chain couples TRBV28 to TRBJ2-7; TRBD1 is a possible D gene (6 bases). Trimming cost V 7 bases and J 0 bases, with 10 bases left between them. Per germline, CDR1 MDHEN and CDR2 SYDVKM. This CDR3 spans 13 amino acids. The CDR3 here is CASNRVDSYEQYF. CDR3 DNA: TGTGCCAGCAACAGGGTAGACTCCTACGAGCAGTACTTC.

This clonotype was picked up a small number of times. The V and J genes are TRBV20-1 and TRBJ1-5; D is possibly TRBD1 (6 bases). CDR1 is DFQATT and CDR2 is SNEGSKA in the germline V gene (reference sequence). The CDR3 covers 15 residues. The V end lost 5 bases, the J end lost 0 bases, and 14 bases lay between the germline ends. The CDR3 is CSAHPGAISNQPQHF. The CDR3 coding sequence is TGCAGTGCTCACCCAGGGGCCATTAGCAATCAGCCCCAGCATTTT.

This clonotype was seen a handful of times. This rearrangement joins TRBV29-1 to TRBJ2-1; D unresolved. This CDR3 has 11 amino acids. Germline assignment: CDR1 SQVTM and CDR2 ANQGSEA. V shed 5 bases and J shed 7 bases, with 9 bases lying between them. The DNA for the CDR3 is TGCAGCGTTACTCGGCCAAATGAGCAGTTCTTC. Translation: CSVTRPNEQFF.

This clonotype turned up a few times. The chain couples TRBV5-1 to TRBJ2-7, with 10 positions matching TRBD2. V shed 4 bases, J shed 3 bases, and the junction held 10 bases outside the gene matches. CDR1 is SGHRS and CDR2 is YFSETQ in the germline V gene. The length of the CDR3 is 16 residues. This CDR3 reads CASSPSLSGGIYEQYF. The CDR3 nucleotides read TGCGCCAGCAGCCCTAGCCTTAGCGGGGGGATCTACGAGCAGTACTTC. The whole variable domain, remainder taken from reference TRBV5-1 and TRBJ2-7, is KAGVTQTPRYLIKTRGQQVTLSCSPISGHRSVSWYQQTPGQGLQFLFEYFSETQRNKGNFPGRFSGRQFSNSRSEMNVSTLELGDSALYLCASSPSLSGGIYEQYFGPGTRLTVT.

The V call is TRBV6-6, the J call TRBJ2-5; 7 bases align to TRBD2. The CDR3 consists of 13 residues. The germline CDR1 and CDR2 sequences are MNHNY and SVGAGI (reference sequence). The V segment lost 7 bases and the J segment 4 bases; nucleotides outside the gene matches: 6. CDR3 sequence reads: CASTPGGRETQYF. The CDR3 DNA reads as TGTGCCAGCACCCCCGGGGGGAGAGAGACCCAGTACTTC.

This clonotype was observed a handful of times. The J gene is TRBJ1-2, the V gene TRBV2; the match to TRBD1 covers 7 bases. Germline V gene sequence: CDR1 SNHLY, CDR2 FYNNEI. The V and J ends lost 8 bases and 3 bases, in that order; junction bases with no gene match: 15. The CDR3 spans 16 residues. CDR3 loop: CASPQGREEVDYGYTF. Here the CDR3 DNA reads TGTGCCAGCCCACAGGGGCGAGAGGAGGTCGACTATGGCTACACCTTC.

The gene calls are TRBV20-1 and TRBJ1-6; 8 positions agree with TRBD1. The CDR3 spans 15 residues. With V trimmed by 5 bases and J by 5 bases, 8 bases remained unmatched. CDR1 DFQATT and CDR2 SNEGSKA come from the germline V gene (reference sequence). CDR3 amino acids: CSALRTGSHNSPLHF. For the CDR3, the DNA is TGCAGTGCTCTCCGGACAGGGTCCCATAATTCACCCCTCCACTTT.

The chain has TRBV15 and TRBJ1-2; D gene ambiguous. V dropped 0 bases and J dropped 4 bases, with 9 bases sitting between them. This CDR3 has 14 residues. From germline, CDR1 is LNHNV and CDR2 YYDKDF (reference sequence). The CDR3 DNA sequence: TGTGCCACCAGCAGAGATCAGCCGACCTATGGCTACACCTTC. Residues: CATSRDQPTYGYTF.

Points on this clonotype: This may be a read error, as it is one base from a much larger clone. This rearrangement joins TRBV28 to TRBJ1-1, with D possibly TRBD1 on 5 matching bases. From germline, CDR1 is MDHEN and CDR2 SYDVKM. V gave up 5 bases and J gave up 6 bases, with 19 bases separating them. The CDR3 is 15 amino acids. The CDR3 region is CASSPLRLGVAEAFF. In nucleotides, the CDR3 is TGTGCCAGCAGTCCTCTGAGATTGGGGGTCGCTGAAGCTTTCTTT.

The J gene is TRBJ1-5, the V gene TRBV25-1; D gene uncertain. V was pared by 1 base and J by 6 bases, with 13 bases between. This CDR3 is 15 amino acids long. Germline V gene data show CDR1 as MGHDK and CDR2 as SYGVNS. The CDR3 sequence is CASSESDRLAQPQHF. CDR3 sequence (DNA): TGTGCCAGCAGTGAATCCGATAGACTCGCTCAGCCCCAGCATTTT.

Many counts were recorded for this clonotype. The rearrangement links TRBV7-2 to TRBJ2-2, with TRBD1 matching 9 bases. CDR1 SGHTA and CDR2 FQGNSA come from the germline V gene. Trimming cost V 7 bases and J 1 base; bases outside gene matches: 7. This CDR3 has 16 amino acids. The CDR3 protein is CASTKPGQGNTGELFF. As DNA, the CDR3 is TGTGCCAGCACCAAACCGGGACAGGGGAACACCGGGGAGCTGTTTTTT.

This sequence joins TRBV28 and TRBJ2-1, with 10 bases lining up with TRBD1. Germline V gene data show CDR1 as MDHEN and CDR2 as SYDVKM. Trimming took 6 bases from V and 8 from J; bases not matched to a gene: 10. The CDR3 is 15 residues long. The CDR3 DNA follows: TGTGCCAGCAGATCCCCGGGACAGGGGTACCATGAGCAGTTCTTC. Its translation is CASRSPGQGYHEQFF.

This clonotype was counted many times. The CDR3 DNA reads as TGTGCCAGCAGCAGAACGACAGGGACCGGGGAGCTGTTTTTT. This translates into CASSRTTGTGELFF. The gene calls are TRBV7-9 and TRBJ2-2, with TRBD1 matching 7 bases. The CDR3 is 14 residues long. Germline CDR1 reads SEHNR; CDR2 reads FQNEAQ (reference sequence). V gave up 5 bases and J gave up 5 bases; unmatched junction bases: 5.

This clonotype was detected a few times. This chain joins TRBV6-5 and TRBJ2-2; D may be TRBD2 (5 bases). Per germline, CDR1 MNHEY and CDR2 SVGAGI. This CDR3 has 15 amino acids. V gave up 4 bases and J gave up 2 bases, with 11 bases separating them. The CDR3 here is CASSLAGPNTGELFF. CDR3 sequence (DNA): TGTGCCAGCAGTTTGGCGGGTCCCAACACCGGGGAGCTGTTTTTT.

J is TRBJ2-1 and V is TRBV11-3; 11 nucleotides line up with TRBD2. The junction had 8 bases not matched to a gene; V was cut back by 5 bases and J by 5 bases. Germline V CDR1 and CDR2: SGHNT, YENEEA. The CDR3 sequence is 16 residues long. The CDR3 loop reads CASSQLLAGANNEQFF. The CDR3 region has the DNA TGTGCCAGCAGCCAATTACTAGCGGGAGCGAACAATGAGCAGTTCTTC.

This sequence joins TRBV5-1 and TRBJ2-7; D gene unclear. V shed 0 bases and J shed 0 bases, with 7 bases lying between them. The germline V gene has CDR1 SGHRS and CDR2 YFSETQ. This CDR3 region has 14 residues. This CDR3 is CASSLEGISYEQYF. CDR3 in DNA: TGCGCCAGCAGCTTGGAAGGGATCTCCTACGAGCAGTACTTC.

The gene calls are TRBV6-2 or TRBV6-3 and TRBJ2-1, with D tentatively TRBD2 (6 bases). Germline V CDR1 and CDR2: MNHEY, SVGEGT. The CDR3 is 14 amino acids. V was pared by 4 bases and J by 6 bases, with 13 bases between. As DNA, the CDR3 is TGTGCCAGCAGTTTATGGGGGGATGGCAATGAGCAGTTCTTC. Protein product: CASSLWGDGNEQFF.

This clonotype was observed a handful of times. This chain connects TRBV10-3 to TRBJ1-5, with D perhaps TRBD1 (5 bases). Germline assignment: CDR1 ENHRY and CDR2 SYGVKD. This CDR3 spans 18 amino acids. V lost 0 bases, J lost 1 base, and 16 bases lay in between. This CDR3 reads CAISESDRGSLSNQPQHF. The DNA of the CDR3 is TGTGCCATCAGTGAGTCCGATAGGGGATCATTGAGCAATCAGCCCCAGCATTTT.

This clonotype appeared many times. The rearrangement links TRBV28 to TRBJ2-6, with D unclear. Germline CDR1 and CDR2: MDHEN and SYDVKM. V dropped 6 bases and J dropped 0 bases, with 9 bases sitting between them. The CDR3 is 15 residues long. The CDR3 sequence: CASSRRTSGANVLTF. The CDR3 DNA sequence: TGTGCCAGCAGCCGACGGACCTCTGGGGCCAACGTCCTGACTTTC.

This clonotype was observed a few times. This chain uses TRBV6-5 with TRBJ2-1, with unresolved D. Germline CDR1 is MNHEY and CDR2 is SVGAGI. This CDR3 has 14 amino acids. V was trimmed by 6 bases and J by 0 bases, leaving 9 bases between them. The CDR3 DNA sequence: TGTGCCAGCAGCTCCCACGGCTCCTACAATGAGCAGTTCTTC. Translating gives CASSSHGSYNEQFF.

This rearrangement joins TRBV28 to TRBJ2-7, with 7 positions matching TRBD1. CDR3 length: 15 amino acids. Trimming took 3 bases from V and 4 from J; bases not matched to a gene: 9. Germline lookup yields CDR1 MDHEN and CDR2 SYDVKM. CDR3 in DNA: TGTGCCAGCAGTTTTTGGTGGACAGGCCAATACGAGCAGTACTTC. It translates to CASSFWWTGQYEQYF.

This clonotype was detected a few times. This chain links TRBV6-2 or TRBV6-3 with TRBJ1-5; D possibly corresponds to TRBD1 (5 bases). This CDR3 is 16 amino acids long. Germline assignment: CDR1 MNHEY and CDR2 SVGEGT. V shed 2 bases and J shed 0 bases, with 11 bases lying between them. The CDR3 bases are TGTGCCAGCAGTTACAGAGGGGCGAATAGCAATCAGCCCCAGCATTTT. It encodes CASSYRGANSNQPQHF.

The rearrangement joins TRBV10-3 to TRBJ2-1; 10 bases align to TRBD2. J lost 2 bases, V lost 5 bases, and 3 bases had no gene match. CDR1 is ENHRY, CDR2 SYGVKD, per germline. The CDR3 covers 15 residues. The CDR3 DNA is TGTGCCATCAGTTCCGGGACTAGCGCCTACAATGAGCAGTTCTTC. This sequence encodes CAISSGTSAYNEQFF.

The gene calls are TRBV28 and TRBJ2-7, with D perhaps given as TRBD1 or TRBD2 (5 bases each). Germline V gene data show CDR1 as MDHEN and CDR2 as SYDVKM. The CDR3 is 11 residues long. V lost 8 bases and J lost 8, with 13 bases in between. CDR3 residues: CASGGSPQQYF. Here the CDR3 DNA reads TGTGCCAGCGGGGGTTCCCCACAGCAGTACTTC.

This clonotype was found a few times. The V and J genes are TRBV28 and TRBJ2-7, with 13 bases identical to TRBD2. Losses at the gene ends were 4 bases for V and 3 bases for J; bases not matched to a gene: 12. The CDR3 length is 18 residues. Per the germline V gene, CDR1 is MDHEN and CDR2 is SYDVKM. The CDR3 region is CASSSRLAGGLGRYEQYF. The CDR3 DNA reads TGTGCCAGCAGTTCTCGACTAGCGGGAGGACTCGGCCGCTACGAGCAGTACTTC.

The genes are TRBV14 and TRBJ2-5; no clear D gene. Germline values: CDR1 SGHDN, CDR2 FVKESK. This CDR3 contains 14 residues. Trimming pared 0 bases from V and 5 bases from J, leaving 10 bases between. The CDR3 loop reads CASSQDPSWETQYF. The CDR3 DNA reads TGTGCCAGCAGCCAAGATCCCAGTTGGGAGACCCAGTACTTC. Full variable domain (outside the CDR3, taken from reference TRBV14 and TRBJ2-5): EAGVTQFPSHSVIEKGQTVTLRCDPISGHDNLYWYRRVMGKEIKFLLHFVKESKQDESGMPNNRFLAERTGGTYSTLKVQPAELEDSGVYFCASSQDPSWETQYFGPGTRLLVL.

This clonotype showed up just a few times. The chain joins TRBV28 to TRBJ1-5, with D possibly matching TRBD1 (5 bases). CDR1 MDHEN and CDR2 SYDVKM come from the germline V gene. V was pared by 5 bases and J by 0 bases, with 11 bases between. The CDR3 sequence is 15 residues long. In DNA form, the CDR3 reads TGTGCCAGCAGTGGACACAGGAGTAGCAATCAGCCCCAGCATTTT. Protein: CASSGHRSSNQPQHF.

This clonotype appeared many times. The chain joins TRBV7-9 to TRBJ1-2; TRBD1 is a possible D gene (5 bases). Germline assignment: CDR1 SEHNR and CDR2 FQNEAQ (reference sequence). The CDR3 runs 14 residues. Trimming shortened V by 5 bases and J by 1 base, and 11 bases separated the two germline ends. The DNA of the CDR3 is TGTGCCAGCAGCCCCGGGGGATTTAACTATGGCTACACCTTC. It is translated as CASSPGGFNYGYTF.

This clonotype was seen many times. This rearrangement joins TRBV12-3 or TRBV12-4 to TRBJ2-7; 13 bases agree with TRBD2. V shed 5 bases and J 3 bases; nucleotides not matched to a gene: 4. The CDR3 length is 15 residues. This CDR3 reads CASSPGTSGIYEQYF. CDR3 DNA: TGTGCCAGCAGTCCCGGGACTAGCGGGATCTACGAGCAGTACTTC.

This clonotype was counted a few times. The rearrangement joins TRBV6-4 to TRBJ2-7, with D maybe TRBD1 (6 bases). V was clipped by 5 bases and J by 1 base, with 15 bases between them. This CDR3 has 15 amino acids. CDR1 and CDR2 from the germline V gene are MRHNA and SNTAGT. CDR3 DNA sequence: TGTGCCAGCAGTTTGGCCGTGGGGACATCCTACGAGCAGTACTTC. It yields the protein CASSLAVGTSYEQYF.

The rearrangement joins TRBV5-1 to TRBJ1-1, with TRBD1 as a possible D gene (5 bases). CDR1 and CDR2 from the germline V gene are SGHRS and YFSETQ. V was shortened by 4 bases and J by 0 bases, with 13 bases between the two germline ends. CDR3 length: 15 amino acids. In DNA form, the CDR3 reads TGCGCCAGCAGCCCACGTCCAGGGTTGAACACTGAAGCTTTCTTT. This gives the protein CASSPRPGLNTEAFF.

This clonotype was seen more than once but under ten times. The V gene is TRBV11-2, the J gene TRBJ2-3; D unresolved. Germline-derived CDR1 and CDR2 are SGHAT and FQNNGV. This CDR3 comprises 13 residues. With 6 bases removed from V and 0 bases from J, the gap between germline ends came to 7 bases. CDR3 residues: CASRTQSTDTQYF. Here the CDR3 DNA reads TGTGCCAGCAGGACTCAAAGCACAGATACGCAGTATTTT.